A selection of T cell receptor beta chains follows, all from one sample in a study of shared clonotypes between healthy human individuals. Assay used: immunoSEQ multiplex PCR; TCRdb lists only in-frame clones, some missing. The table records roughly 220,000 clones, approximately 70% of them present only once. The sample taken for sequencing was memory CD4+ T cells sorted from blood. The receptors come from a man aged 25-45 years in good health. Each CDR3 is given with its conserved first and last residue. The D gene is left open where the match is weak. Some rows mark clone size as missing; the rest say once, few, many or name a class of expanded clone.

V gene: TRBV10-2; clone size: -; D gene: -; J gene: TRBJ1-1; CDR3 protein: CASSDPRGGTTEAFF; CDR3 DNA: TGCGCCAGCAGTGATCCCCGGGGGGGGACCACTGAAGCTTTCTTT
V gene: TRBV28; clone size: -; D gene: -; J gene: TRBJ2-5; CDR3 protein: CASSLRETQYF; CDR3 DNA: TGTGCCAGCAGTTTAAGGGAGACCCAGTACTTC
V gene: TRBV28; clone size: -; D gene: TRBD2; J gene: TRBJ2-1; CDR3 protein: CASSLSLGLAGGQQFF; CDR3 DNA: TGTGCCAGCAGTTTATCCCTGGGACTAGCAGGGGGGCAGCAGTTCTTC
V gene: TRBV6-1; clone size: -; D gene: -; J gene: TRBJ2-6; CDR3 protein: CAIDSGANVLTF; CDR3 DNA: TGTGCGATAGACTCTGGGGCCAACGTCCTGACTTTC
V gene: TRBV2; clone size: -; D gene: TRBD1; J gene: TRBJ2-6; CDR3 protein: CASRDRGLFGANVLTF; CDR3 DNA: TGTGCCAGCAGGGACAGGGGGCTTTTTGGGGCCAACGTCCTGACTTTC
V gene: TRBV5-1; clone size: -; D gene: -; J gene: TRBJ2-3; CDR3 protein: CASSSEPGRRGDTQYF; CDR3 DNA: TGCGCCAGCAGCTCGGAACCGGGACGCAGGGGAGATACGCAGTATTTT
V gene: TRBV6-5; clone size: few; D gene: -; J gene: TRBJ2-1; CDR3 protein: CASRKADVSYNEQFF; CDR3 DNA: TGTGCCAGCAGAAAAGCGGATGTCTCCTACAATGAGCAGTTCTTC
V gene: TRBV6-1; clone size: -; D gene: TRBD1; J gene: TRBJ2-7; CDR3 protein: CASSLQGAQEQYF; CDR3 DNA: TGTGCCAGCAGTCTACAGGGGGCGCAAGAGCAGTACTTC
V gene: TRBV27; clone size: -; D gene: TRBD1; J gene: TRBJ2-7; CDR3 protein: CASTPWGQGSYEQYF; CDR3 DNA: TGTGCCAGCACCCCCTGGGGACAGGGCTCCTACGAGCAGTACTTC
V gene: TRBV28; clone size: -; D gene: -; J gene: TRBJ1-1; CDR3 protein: CASGPATGFTEAFF; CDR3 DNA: TGTGCCAGCGGACCCGCCACAGGGTTCACTGAAGCTTTCTTT